The clone carrying this T cell receptor beta chain was seen more than once but under ten times. Original data processing: Construction of a distant-metastasis classifier for papillary thyroid cancer relied on CDR3 differences across clinicopathological groups. Through MiXCR, TCRdb re-clonotyped the PCR reads. The V and J calls were not made by the authors but by TCRdb's processing. The sample shows about 16,000 clones, just over 30% of them seen only once. This sample is drawn from a study of metastatic and nonmetastatic thyroid tumors. At the level of the study: Thyroid patients, malignant and benign, had repertoires compared across blood and tumor or nodule tissue.

Patients had received no treatment of any kind before thyroid surgery. This receptor was obtained from a female donor with papillary thyroid cancer or a benign thyroid nodule (not recorded which). Some clones in this sample may be carry-over from other donors' samples. Sequencing was carried out using blood.

CDR3 bases: TGTGCCAGCAGTCCCCGGTCGGACACCATATATTTT. As protein: CASSPRSDTIYF. The V gene is TRBV12-3 or TRBV12-4, the J gene TRBJ1-3; D uncertain. V lost 5 bases and J 8 bases, leaving 10 bases between the germline ends. The CDR3 length is 12 residues.